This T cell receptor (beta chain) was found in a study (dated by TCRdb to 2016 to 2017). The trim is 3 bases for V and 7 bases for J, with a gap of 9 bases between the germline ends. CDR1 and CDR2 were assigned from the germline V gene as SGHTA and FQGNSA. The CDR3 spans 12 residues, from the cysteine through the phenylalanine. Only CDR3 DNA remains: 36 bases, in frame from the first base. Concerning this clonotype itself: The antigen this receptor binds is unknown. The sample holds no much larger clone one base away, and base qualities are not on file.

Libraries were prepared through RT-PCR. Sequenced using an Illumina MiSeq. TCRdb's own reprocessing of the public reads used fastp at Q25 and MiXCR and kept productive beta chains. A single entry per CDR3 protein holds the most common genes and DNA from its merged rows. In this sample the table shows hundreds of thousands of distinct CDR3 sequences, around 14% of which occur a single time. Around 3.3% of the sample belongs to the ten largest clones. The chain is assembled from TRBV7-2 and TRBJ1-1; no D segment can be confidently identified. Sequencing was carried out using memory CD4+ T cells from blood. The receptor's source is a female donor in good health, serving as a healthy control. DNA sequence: TGTGCCAGCAGCTTCCAGGTCGGTGAAGCTTTCTTT. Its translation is CASSFQVGEAFF.